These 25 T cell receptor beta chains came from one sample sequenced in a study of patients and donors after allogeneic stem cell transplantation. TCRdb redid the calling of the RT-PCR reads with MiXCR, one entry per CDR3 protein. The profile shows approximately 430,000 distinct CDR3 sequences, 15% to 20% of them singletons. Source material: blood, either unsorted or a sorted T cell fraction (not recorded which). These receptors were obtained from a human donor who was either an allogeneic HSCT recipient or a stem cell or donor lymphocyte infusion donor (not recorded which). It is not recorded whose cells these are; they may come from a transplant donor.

CDR3 region: CATSDSFTMIAQYF. As DNA, the CDR3 is TGTGCCACCAGTGATTCCTTCACCATGATCGCGCAGTATTTT. This chain joins TRBV24-1 and TRBJ2-3; D is unclear. The CDR3 runs to 14 residues. In germline, CDR1 is KGHDR, CDR2 SFDVKD. Trimming left V 2 bases short and J 10 bases short, with 15 bases between.

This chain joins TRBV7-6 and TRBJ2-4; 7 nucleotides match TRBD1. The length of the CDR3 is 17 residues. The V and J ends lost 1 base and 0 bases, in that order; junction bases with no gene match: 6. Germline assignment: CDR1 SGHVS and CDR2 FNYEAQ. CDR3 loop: CASSLGLGGEAKNIQYF. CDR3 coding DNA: TGTGCCAGCAGCTTAGGATTAGGGGGCGAAGCCAAAAACATTCAGTACTTC.

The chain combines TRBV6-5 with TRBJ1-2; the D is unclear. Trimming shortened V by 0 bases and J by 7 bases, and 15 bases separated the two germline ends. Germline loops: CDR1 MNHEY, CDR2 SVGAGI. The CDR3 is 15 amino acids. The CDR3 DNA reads TGTGCCAGCAGTTACTCTGTGGGCCGAAGAGGTGGCTACACCTTC. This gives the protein CASSYSVGRRGGYTF.

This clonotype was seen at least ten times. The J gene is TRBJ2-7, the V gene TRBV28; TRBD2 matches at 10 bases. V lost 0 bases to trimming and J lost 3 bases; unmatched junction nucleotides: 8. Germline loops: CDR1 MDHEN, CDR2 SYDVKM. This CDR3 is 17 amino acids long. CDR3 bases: TGTGCCAGCAGTTTATGGGCCCACGAGCGGGGGGGCTACGAGCAGTACTTC. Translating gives CASSLWAHERGGYEQYF.

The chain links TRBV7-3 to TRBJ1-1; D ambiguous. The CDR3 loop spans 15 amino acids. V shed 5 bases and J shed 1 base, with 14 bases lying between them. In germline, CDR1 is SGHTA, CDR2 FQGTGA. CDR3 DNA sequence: TGTGCCAGCAGCCGAACGCCGGGGTGGAACACTGAAGCTTTCTTT. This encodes CASSRTPGWNTEAFF.

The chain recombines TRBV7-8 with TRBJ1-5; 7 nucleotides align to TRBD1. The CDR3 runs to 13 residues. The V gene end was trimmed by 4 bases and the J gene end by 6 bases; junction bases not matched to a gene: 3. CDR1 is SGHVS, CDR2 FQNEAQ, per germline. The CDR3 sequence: CASSSDRAQPQHF. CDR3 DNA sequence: TGTGCCAGCAGCTCCGACAGGGCTCAGCCCCAGCATTTT.

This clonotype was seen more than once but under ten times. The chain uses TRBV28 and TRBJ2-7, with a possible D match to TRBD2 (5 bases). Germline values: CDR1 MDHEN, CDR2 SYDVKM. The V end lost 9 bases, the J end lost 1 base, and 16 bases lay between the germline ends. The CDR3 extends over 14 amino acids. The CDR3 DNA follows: TGTGCCAGGGACGAGGGCCGCGATTCCTACGAGCAGTACTTC. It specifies CARDEGRDSYEQYF.

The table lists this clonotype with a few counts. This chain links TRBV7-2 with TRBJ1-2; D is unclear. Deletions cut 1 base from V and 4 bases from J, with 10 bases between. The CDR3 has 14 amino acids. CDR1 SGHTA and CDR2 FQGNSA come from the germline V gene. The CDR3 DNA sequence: TGTGCCAGCAGCTTAGAAGGGCTTCTCTATGGCTACACCTTC. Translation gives CASSLEGLLYGYTF.

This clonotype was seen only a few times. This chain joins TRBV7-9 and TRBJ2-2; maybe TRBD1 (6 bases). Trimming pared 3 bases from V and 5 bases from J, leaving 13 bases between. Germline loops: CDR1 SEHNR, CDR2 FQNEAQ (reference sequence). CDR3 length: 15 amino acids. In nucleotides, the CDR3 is TGTGCCAGCAGCTTCAGGGAAAGGGGGACCGGGGAGCTGTTTTTT. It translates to CASSFRERGTGELFF.

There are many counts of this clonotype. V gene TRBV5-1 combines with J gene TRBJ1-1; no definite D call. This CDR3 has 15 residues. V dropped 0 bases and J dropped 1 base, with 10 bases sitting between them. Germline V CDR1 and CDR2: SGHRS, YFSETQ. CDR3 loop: CASSLGATRNTEAFF. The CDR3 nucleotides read TGCGCCAGCAGCTTGGGGGCGACAAGGAACACTGAAGCTTTCTTT. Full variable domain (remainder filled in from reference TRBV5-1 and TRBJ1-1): KAGVTQTPRYLIKTRGQQVTLSCSPISGHRSVSWYQQTPGQGLQFLFEYFSETQRNKGNFPGRFSGRQFSNSRSEMNVSTLELGDSALYLCASSLGATRNTEAFFGQGTRLTVV.

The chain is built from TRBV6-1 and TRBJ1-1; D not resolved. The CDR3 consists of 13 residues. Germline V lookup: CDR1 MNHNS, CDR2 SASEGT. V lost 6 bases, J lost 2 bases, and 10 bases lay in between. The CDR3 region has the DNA TGTGCCAGCAGCTGGCAGGACAACACTGAAGCTTTCTTT. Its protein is CASSWQDNTEAFF.

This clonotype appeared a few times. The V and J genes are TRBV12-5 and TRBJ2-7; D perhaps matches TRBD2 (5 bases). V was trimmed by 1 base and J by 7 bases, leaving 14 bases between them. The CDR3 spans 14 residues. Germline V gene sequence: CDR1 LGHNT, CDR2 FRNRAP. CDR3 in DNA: TGTGCTAGTGGTTTGGGGACCACAACGGGGGAGCAGTACTTC. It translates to CASGLGTTTGEQYF.

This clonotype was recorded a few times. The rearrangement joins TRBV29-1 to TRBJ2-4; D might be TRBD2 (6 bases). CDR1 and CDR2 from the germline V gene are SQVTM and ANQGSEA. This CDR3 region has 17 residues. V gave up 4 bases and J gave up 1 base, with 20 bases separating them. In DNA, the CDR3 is TGCAGCGTTGTAGGGCGGGGCCCGGAGTCGGCCAAAAACATTCAGTACTTC. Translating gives CSVVGRGPESAKNIQYF.

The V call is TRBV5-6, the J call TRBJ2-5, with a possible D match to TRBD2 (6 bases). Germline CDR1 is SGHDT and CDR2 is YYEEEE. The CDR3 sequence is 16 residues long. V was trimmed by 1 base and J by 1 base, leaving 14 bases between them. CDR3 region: CASSLTRGSLQETQYF. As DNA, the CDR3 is TGTGCCAGCAGCTTGACCCGGGGGTCCCTCCAAGAGACCCAGTACTTC.

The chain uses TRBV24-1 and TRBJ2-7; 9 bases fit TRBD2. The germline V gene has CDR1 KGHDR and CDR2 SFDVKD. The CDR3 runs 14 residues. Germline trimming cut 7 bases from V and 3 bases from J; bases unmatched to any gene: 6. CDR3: CATSSSGTDYEQYF. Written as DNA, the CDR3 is TGTGCCACCAGCTCTAGCGGGACCGACTACGAGCAGTACTTC.

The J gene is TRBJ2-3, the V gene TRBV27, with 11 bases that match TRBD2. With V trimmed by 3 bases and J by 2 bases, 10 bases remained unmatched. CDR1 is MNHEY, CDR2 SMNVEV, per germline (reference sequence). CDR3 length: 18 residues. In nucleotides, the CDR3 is TGTGCCAGCAGTTTCGACCGGACTAGCGGGCGCTTCACAGATACGCAGTATTTT. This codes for CASSFDRTSGRFTDTQYF.

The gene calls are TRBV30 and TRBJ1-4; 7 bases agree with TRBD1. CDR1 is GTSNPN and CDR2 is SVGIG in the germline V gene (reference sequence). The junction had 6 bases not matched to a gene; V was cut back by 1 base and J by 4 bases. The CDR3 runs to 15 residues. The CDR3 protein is CAWSAHRGINEKLFF. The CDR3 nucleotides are TGTGCCTGGAGTGCGCACAGGGGAATTAATGAAAAACTGTTTTTT.

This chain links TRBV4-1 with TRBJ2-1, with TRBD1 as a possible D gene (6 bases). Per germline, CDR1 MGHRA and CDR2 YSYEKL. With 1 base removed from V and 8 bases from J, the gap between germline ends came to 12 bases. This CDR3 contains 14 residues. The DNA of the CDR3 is TGCGCCAGCAGCCAAGGATCCAGGGGAGATGAGCAGTTCTTC. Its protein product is CASSQGSRGDEQFF.

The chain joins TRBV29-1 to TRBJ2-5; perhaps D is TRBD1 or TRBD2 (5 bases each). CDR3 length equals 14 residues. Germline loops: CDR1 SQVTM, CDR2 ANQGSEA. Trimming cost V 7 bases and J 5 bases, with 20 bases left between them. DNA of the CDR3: TGCAGCGGGTGCGCTTCGGGGCCGGTCGAGACCCAGTACTTC. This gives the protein CSGCASGPVETQYF.

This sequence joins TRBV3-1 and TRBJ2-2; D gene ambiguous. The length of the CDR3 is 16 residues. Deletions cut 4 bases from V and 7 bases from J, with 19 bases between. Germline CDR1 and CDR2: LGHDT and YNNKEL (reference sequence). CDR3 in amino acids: CASSLQLARSGGELFF. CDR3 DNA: TGTGCCAGCAGCCTCCAGTTGGCTCGCTCGGGCGGGGAGCTGTTTTTT.

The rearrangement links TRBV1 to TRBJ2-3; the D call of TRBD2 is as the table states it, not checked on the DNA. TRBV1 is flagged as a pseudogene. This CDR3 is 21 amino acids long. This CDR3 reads CTSSQASFERGGPSSTDTQYF. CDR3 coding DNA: TGCACCAGCAGCCAAGCTTCCTTCGAGCGGGGGGGCCCCTCTAGCACAGATACGCAGTATTTT.

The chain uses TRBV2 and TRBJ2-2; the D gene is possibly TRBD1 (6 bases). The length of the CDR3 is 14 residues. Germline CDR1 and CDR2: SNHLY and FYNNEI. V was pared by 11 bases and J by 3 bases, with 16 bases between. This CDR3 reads CACNRARDTGELFF. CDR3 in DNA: TGTGCCTGCAACAGGGCCAGGGACACCGGGGAGCTGTTTTTT.

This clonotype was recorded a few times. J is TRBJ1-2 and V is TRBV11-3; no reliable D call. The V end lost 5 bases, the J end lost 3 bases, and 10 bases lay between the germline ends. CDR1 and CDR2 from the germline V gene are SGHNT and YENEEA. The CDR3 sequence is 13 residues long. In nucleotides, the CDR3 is TGTGCCAGCAGCCCGGCGGCCGACTATGGCTACACCTTC. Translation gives CASSPAADYGYTF.

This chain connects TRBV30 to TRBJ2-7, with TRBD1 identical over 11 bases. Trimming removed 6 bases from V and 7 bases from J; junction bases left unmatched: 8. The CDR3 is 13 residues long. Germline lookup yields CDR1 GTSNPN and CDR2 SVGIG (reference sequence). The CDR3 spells CACPGQGGEEQYF. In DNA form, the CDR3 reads TGTGCCTGTCCGGGACAGGGGGGAGAAGAGCAGTACTTC.

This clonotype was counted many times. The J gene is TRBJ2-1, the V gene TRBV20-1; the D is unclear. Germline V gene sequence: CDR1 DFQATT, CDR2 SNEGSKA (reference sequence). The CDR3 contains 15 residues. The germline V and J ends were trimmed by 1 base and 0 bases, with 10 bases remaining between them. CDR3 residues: CSARVGFGSYNEQFF. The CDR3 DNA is TGCAGTGCTAGAGTGGGTTTTGGCTCCTACAATGAGCAGTTCTTC.